Sequencing of this T cell receptor beta chain was carried out in a study of shared clonotypes between healthy human individuals. General study findings and limits: Memory subsets generally showed lower estimated richness than naive subsets.

The CDR3 contains 13 residues. CDR1 and CDR2 (germline): SNHLY, FYNNEI. The V end was cut by 6 bases, the J end by 2 bases, with 10 bases between. About this clone: The antigen is undetermined.

Only CD45RO-negative cells positively selected for CCR7 counted as naive CD8 cells, so terminally differentiated effector memory CD45RA+ cells were excluded. Only in-frame clones appear in the TCRdb table, and some are missing; sequencing was by immunoSEQ multiplex PCR. The sample records about 680,000 clones, just over 90% being singletons. The TCR comes from a man under 40 in good health. The genes are TRBV2 and TRBJ2-5, with D possibly being TRBD2 (6 bases). Sequenced input: naive CD8+ T cells sorted from blood. CDR3 amino acids: CASRGLTQETQYF. The CDR3 nucleotides are TGTGCCAGCAGGGGACTGACACAAGAGACCCAGTACTTC.